This paragraph covers one TCR beta chain sequence. The V gene's germline CDR1 is MNHNS and CDR2 SASEGT. V dropped 4 bases and J dropped 4; count of bases not matched to a gene: 5. This CDR3 comprises 15 residues. TCR beta CDR3 regions were amplified from RNA transcripts. An initial RT-PCR round employing HTBI primers preceded a second-round multiplex PCR. Via MiXCR, TCRdb re-called the multiplex PCR reads, giving one row per CDR3 protein. The repertoire consists of 200,000 to 250,000 distinct CDR3 sequences, with roughly 21% occurring once and the leading ten covering roughly 40%. This sample was taken from a study of Graves' ophthalmopathy and Graves' hyperthyroidism.

Sample: peripheral blood. This chain joins TRBV6-1 and TRBJ1-5; 9 positions match TRBD1. The TCR sequence derives from a woman aged 45 to 65 with Graves' ophthalmopathy. CDR3 amino acids: CASSATGGENQPQHF. The CDR3 nucleotides are TGTGCCAGCAGTGCGACAGGGGGGGAAAATCAGCCCCAGCATTTT.